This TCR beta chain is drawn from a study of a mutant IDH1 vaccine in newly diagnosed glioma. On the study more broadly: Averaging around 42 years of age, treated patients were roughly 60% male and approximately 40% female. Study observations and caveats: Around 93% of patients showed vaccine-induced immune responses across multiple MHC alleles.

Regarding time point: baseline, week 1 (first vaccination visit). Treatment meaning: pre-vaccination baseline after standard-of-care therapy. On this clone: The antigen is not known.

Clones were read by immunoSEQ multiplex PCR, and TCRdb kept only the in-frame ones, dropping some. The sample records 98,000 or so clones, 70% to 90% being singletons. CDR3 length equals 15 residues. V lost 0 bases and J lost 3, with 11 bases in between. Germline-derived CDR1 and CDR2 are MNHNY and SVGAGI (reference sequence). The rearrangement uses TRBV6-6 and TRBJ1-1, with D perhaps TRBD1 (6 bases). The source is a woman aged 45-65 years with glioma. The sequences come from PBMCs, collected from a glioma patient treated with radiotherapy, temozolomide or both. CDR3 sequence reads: CASSYSGGKDTEAFF. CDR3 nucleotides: TGTGCCAGCAGTTACTCAGGGGGGAAGGACACTGAAGCTTTCTTT.